This passage covers 25 T cell receptor beta chains from one sample sequenced in a study of graft-versus-host responses after intestinal transplantation. Some clones are missing from TCRdb's copy, which holds only in-frame ones; the method was immunoSEQ multiplex PCR. The profile shows just under 100,000 clones, 75% to 95% of them singletons. The source was PBMCs, collected roughly 68 weeks after intestinal transplant. The receptors were gathered from a human patient who received an intestinal transplant, so some T cells may come from the graft donor.

This rearrangement joins TRBV2 to TRBJ2-1; 15 positions match TRBD2. V shed 6 bases, J shed 10 bases, and the junction held 7 bases outside the gene matches. The CDR3 spans 15 residues. Germline V gene sequence: CDR1 SNHLY, CDR2 FYNNEI. Here the CDR3 DNA reads TGTGCCAGCAGAGCGGGACTAGCGGGGGGCGGGGAGCAGTTCTTC. As protein: CASRAGLAGGGEQFF.

The chain employs TRBV15 and TRBJ2-1; D is perhaps TRBD2 (6 bases). Trimming removed 0 bases from V and 1 base from J, with 10 bases in between. The CDR3 has 16 amino acids. Germline V gene sequence: CDR1 LNHNV, CDR2 YYDKDF (reference sequence). The CDR3 nucleotides are TGTGCCACCAGCAGAGAACAACGGGGGTCCTACAATGAGCAGTTCTTC. Translated: CATSREQRGSYNEQFF. Looking up the rest from reference TRBV15 and TRBJ2-1 gives the full variable domain: DAMVIQNPRYQVTQFGKPVTLSCSQTLNHNVMYWYQQKSSQAPKLLFHYYDKDFNNEADTPDNFQSRRPNTSFCFLDIRSPGLGDTAMYLCATSREQRGSYNEQFFGPGTRLTVL.

The chain is built from TRBV19 and TRBJ2-7, with 7 bases that match TRBD2. This CDR3 spans 13 amino acids. Per germline, CDR1 LNHDA and CDR2 SQIVND (reference sequence). Trimming took 9 bases from V and 0 from J; bases not matched to a gene: 5. The CDR3 is CARGRTSSYEQYF. CDR3 in DNA: TGTGCCAGAGGACGGACTAGCTCCTACGAGCAGTACTTC.

The chain is built from TRBV2 and TRBJ2-1, with 10 positions matching TRBD2. Trimming removed 5 bases from V and 9 bases from J; junction bases left unmatched: 10. This CDR3 is built from 15 residues. The germline CDR1 and CDR2 sequences are SNHLY and FYNNEI. As DNA, the CDR3 is TGTGCCAGCAGTAAGAGCGGGGGGGCCGTCGGTGAGCAGTTCTTC. Translating it yields CASSKSGGAVGEQFF.

The chain carries TRBV2 and TRBJ2-7; tentative D call: TRBD2 (7 bases). Germline values: CDR1 SNHLY, CDR2 FYNNEI. The CDR3 length is 16 residues. V gave up 2 bases and J gave up 6 bases, with 20 bases separating them. The CDR3 here is CASSEHGGGPRGEQYF. The CDR3 region has the DNA TGTGCCAGCAGTGAACACGGCGGGGGCCCGAGGGGCGAGCAGTACTTC.

V gene TRBV6-5 combines with J gene TRBJ2-7, with TRBD1 matching 11 bases. Unmatched junction bases numbered 8, after V lost 8 bases and J lost 2 bases. Germline V gene data show CDR1 as MNHEY and CDR2 as SVGAGI. The CDR3 is 15 amino acids. The CDR3 reads CASAIGQGAAYEQYF. CDR3 DNA: TGTGCCAGCGCCATAGGACAGGGGGCGGCCTACGAGCAGTACTTC.

This clone has more than one count but fewer than ten. V gene TRBV12-5 combines with J gene TRBJ1-1; D is possibly TRBD1 (5 bases). Trimming pared 9 bases from V and 3 bases from J, leaving 14 bases between. The length of the CDR3 is 13 residues. Germline V gene sequence: CDR1 LGHNT, CDR2 FRNRAP. CDR3 coding DNA: TGTGCTAGCCGCCCGGGGACCCACACTGAAGCTTTCTTT. Amino acids: CASRPGTHTEAFF.

The chain is built from TRBV6-5 and TRBJ2-7; a weak D match, TRBD1 (5 bases). V was shortened by 10 bases and J by 7 bases, with 23 bases between the two germline ends. The CDR3 spans 14 residues. Germline V gene lookup returns CDR1 MNHEY and CDR2 SVGAGI. CDR3 in DNA: TGTGCCACCCCCAAGGTCCAGGGTTCGCGGGAGCAGTACTTC. Translating gives CATPKVQGSREQYF.

The CDR3 coding sequence is TGTGCCAGCAGCCCAGGGGCTGCCGGGGCCAACGTCCTGACTTTC. Translated, it gives CASSPGAAGANVLTF. V usage is TRBV7-3 and J usage is TRBJ2-6; D may be TRBD1 (6 bases). Germline assignment: CDR1 SGHTA and CDR2 FQGTGA. V was clipped by 5 bases and J by 4 bases, with 12 bases between them. The CDR3 has 15 residues. Full variable domain (remainder filled in from reference TRBV7-3 and TRBJ2-6): GAGVSQTPSNKVTEKGKYVELRCDPISGHTALYWYRQSLGQGPEFLIYFQGTGAADDSGLPNDRFFAVRPEGSVSTLKIQRTERGDSAVYLCASSPGAAGANVLTFGAGSRLTVL.

The rearrangement uses TRBV5-1 and TRBJ1-1; 8 positions match TRBD1. Trimming cost V 0 bases and J 3 bases; bases outside gene matches: 4. The germline gives CDR1 SGHRS, CDR2 YFSETQ. CDR3 length equals 15 residues. CDR3 DNA sequence: TGCGCCAGCAGCTTGGGACAGGGGAAACACACTGAAGCTTTCTTT. This encodes CASSLGQGKHTEAFF.

The rearrangement links TRBV6-6 to TRBJ1-6, with TRBD1 matching 9 bases. CDR3 length: 15 residues. J gave up 7 bases and V 0 bases, and 1 base lay outside the gene matches. Germline values: CDR1 MNHNY, CDR2 SVGAGI (reference sequence). The CDR3 sequence: CASSYSGQGNSPLHF. As DNA, the CDR3 is TGTGCCAGCAGTTACTCGGGACAGGGAAATTCACCCCTCCACTTT.

J is TRBJ1-5 and V is TRBV12-5, with D tentatively TRBD1 (5 bases). The CDR3 is made up of 14 amino acids. Trimming removed 1 base from V and 9 bases from J, with 13 bases in between. CDR1 LGHNT and CDR2 FRNRAP come from the germline V gene. CDR3 protein: CASGLENAGWPQHF. In nucleotides, the CDR3 is TGTGCTAGTGGTTTGGAAAACGCAGGGTGGCCCCAGCATTTT.

The sample holds a few counts of this clone. The J gene is TRBJ2-7, the V gene TRBV10-3; TRBD1 matches 8 bases. This CDR3 contains 13 residues. Germline-derived CDR1 and CDR2 are ENHRY and SYGVKD. V lost 7 bases to trimming and J lost 2 bases; unmatched junction nucleotides: 4. CDR3 loop: CAITDRATYEQYF. As DNA, the CDR3 is TGTGCCATCACGGACAGGGCCACCTACGAGCAGTACTTC.

The CDR3 here is CASIPRGSVETQYF. In nucleotides, the CDR3 is TGTGCCAGCATCCCCCGGGGATCGGTGGAGACCCAGTACTTC. The gene calls are TRBV6-6 and TRBJ2-5; tentative D call: TRBD2 (5 bases). The germline V and J ends were trimmed by 7 bases and 5 bases, with 17 bases remaining between them. CDR3 length: 14 amino acids. Germline V gene lookup returns CDR1 MNHNY and CDR2 SVGAGI (reference sequence).

The rearrangement links TRBV4-2 to TRBJ2-2; no firm D call. CDR1 and CDR2 (germline): LGHNA, YNFKEQ. The V gene lost 4 bases and the J gene lost 6 bases, with 15 bases spanning the gap. This CDR3 has 15 amino acids. The CDR3 DNA is TGTGCCAGCAGCCTCCTTCCGACACCCCCCGGGGAGCTGTTTTTT. As protein: CASSLLPTPPGELFF.

The chain recombines TRBV9 with TRBJ2-3; perhaps TRBD2 as D (6 bases). The CDR3 is 15 residues long. Germline V lookup: CDR1 SGDLS, CDR2 YYNGEE. The ends were cut back, 3 bases at V and 3 bases at J, with 14 bases in the middle. The CDR3 reads CASSEGLSGTDTQYF. The DNA of the CDR3 is TGTGCCAGCAGCGAGGGACTCTCCGGGACAGATACGCAGTATTTT.

The chain joins TRBV27 to TRBJ2-7; 8 bases are shared with TRBD1. The CDR3 has 14 amino acids. After removal of 7 bases from V and 2 bases from J, the junction contained 7 bases not matched to a gene. CDR1 MNHEY and CDR2 SMNVEV come from the germline V gene (reference sequence). The CDR3: CASMIRTGTYEQYF. The CDR3 nucleotides are TGTGCCAGCATGATCAGGACAGGGACCTACGAGCAGTACTTC.

This clone has a single count. The rearrangement uses TRBV14 and TRBJ2-5; D gene unclear. V was cut by 6 bases and J by 0 bases, with 8 bases left in between. The germline V gene has CDR1 SGHDN and CDR2 FVKESK. This CDR3 is built from 13 residues. In nucleotides, the CDR3 is TGTGCCAGCAGGAAAAGGTACCAAGAGACCCAGTACTTC. Amino acids: CASRKRYQETQYF.

This clone was seen just once. Other DNA sequences of this sample code for an identical CDR3. The chain is built from TRBV4-1 and TRBJ2-7; D ambiguous. CDR1 is MGHRA, CDR2 YSYEKL, per germline. Trimming shortened V by 3 bases and J by 6 bases, and 18 bases separated the two germline ends. The CDR3 runs to 15 residues. The DNA of the CDR3 is TGCGCCAGCAGCCAGGAGCTCGGTGGTCCAAGCGAGCAGTACTTC. Translating it yields CASSQELGGPSEQYF.

In this sample, this clone turned up once. The V and J genes are TRBV29-1 and TRBJ1-2; D not certain. CDR1 is SQVTM, CDR2 ANQGSEA, per germline. V lost 2 bases and J 8 bases, leaving 18 bases between the germline ends. The CDR3 runs 14 residues. DNA for the CDR3: TGCAGCGTTGAAAGACGCCGGTCGGGCTGGGGCTACACCTTC. Its protein is CSVERRRSGWGYTF.

Comments on this clone: A read error may produce the germline difference seen at one junction end. The gene calls are TRBV7-3 and TRBJ2-7; either TRBD1 or TRBD2 may fit D (5 bases each). This CDR3 is 14 amino acids long. CDR1 and CDR2 (germline): SGHTA, FQGTGA. The CDR3: CASSLRDDSSEQYF. The CDR3 region has the DNA TGTGCCAGCAGCTTAAGGGACGATTCCTCCGAGCAGTACTTC.

The chain recombines TRBV11-2 with TRBJ1-5; D might be TRBD1 (6 bases). The germline V gene has CDR1 SGHAT and CDR2 FQNNGV. The CDR3 covers 14 residues. The ends were cut back, 5 bases at V and 6 bases at J, with 14 bases in the middle. CDR3 region: CASSPNRVRQPQHF. As DNA, the CDR3 is TGTGCCAGCAGCCCAAACAGGGTTCGTCAGCCCCAGCATTTT.

The chain has TRBV27 and TRBJ1-1, with D tentatively TRBD1 (5 bases). Between the trimmed V and J ends, which lost 5 bases and 8 bases, there was a span of 15 bases. Germline V lookup: CDR1 MNHEY, CDR2 SMNVEV (reference sequence). CDR3 length equals 13 residues. The CDR3 loop is CASSPGTPREAFF. The CDR3 nucleotides read TGTGCCAGCAGTCCCGGGACTCCCCGGGAAGCTTTCTTT.

The chain couples TRBV5-1 to TRBJ1-2; D gene unclear. V lost 0 bases and J 0 bases, leaving 6 bases between the germline ends. Germline V gene lookup returns CDR1 SGHRS and CDR2 YFSETQ. The length of the CDR3 is 14 residues. The CDR3 nucleotides read TGCGCCAGCAGCTTGGACACCTCTAACTATGGCTACACCTTC. Its protein product is CASSLDTSNYGYTF.

The chain couples TRBV25-1 to TRBJ1-4; TRBD1 matches 7 bases. This CDR3 has 14 amino acids. V shed 1 base and J 8 bases; nucleotides not matched to a gene: 4. Germline lookup yields CDR1 MGHDK and CDR2 SYGVNS. Written as DNA, the CDR3 is TGTGCCAGCAGTGAATGGACAGGTCACGAAAAACTGTTTTTT. Residues: CASSEWTGHEKLFF.